This T cell receptor beta chain comes out of a study of OX40 agonist ivuxolimab in advanced cancers. Study results and limitations: Doses of 0.1 to 3.0 mg/kg were accompanied by clonal expansion of CD4+ and CD8+ blood T cells by week 6. Compared with others, partial responders at 0.1-3.0 mg/kg displayed clonal expansion among the lowest. Certain nonresponding patients likewise had low normalized T-cell clonal expansion.

Germline assignment: CDR1 SGHTA and CDR2 FQGNSA. This CDR3 is 13 amino acids long. V gave up 3 bases and J gave up 1 base, with 5 bases separating them. Sequencing used immunoSEQ multiplex PCR; TCRdb keeps in-frame clones, though not all of them. The data contain 40,000 to 55,000 clones, over 75% of them singletons. With respect to this clone: The target antigen is unknown.

This specimen consisted of CD4+ or CD8+ T cells sorted from blood, obtained in a trial of the OX40 agonist ivuxolimab. The chain carries TRBV7-2 and TRBJ2-3, with D unclear. The sequence derives from an adult with an advanced solid tumor such as melanoma, head and neck, liver or kidney cancer. The CDR3: CASSFWRTDTQYF. The CDR3, as DNA: TGTGCCAGCAGCTTTTGGCGCACAGATACGCAGTATTTT.